This T cell receptor beta chain was sequenced in a study of regulatory T cells in long-lasting Graves disease. Researchers made TCR beta libraries by using iRepertoire HTBI primers and running Arm-PCR on CDR3 regions. MiXCR was run by TCRdb on the multiplex PCR reads, yielding one entry per CDR3 protein. Seen here are roughly 470,000 distinct CDR3 sequences, around 20% observed once, and the top ten hold less than 9%. The V end was cut by 5 bases, the J end by 0 bases, with 18 bases between. Per germline, CDR1 SGHTA and CDR2 FQGNSA. This CDR3 has 17 residues. General study findings and limits: Shared public clonotypes totalled 2,741 in persistent patients, compared with about 930 in new patients. Segments TRBV28, TRBJ1-2 and TRBJ2-5 showed preferential usage in persistent disease.

In regard to this clonotype: Antigen specificity is unknown.

Regarding time point: persistent/refractory GD, antithyroid drugs over 5 years with positive TRAb. From PBMCs, RNA was extracted and then used to make the TCR library. Recruitment took place at an endocrinology department in Xi'an, China. The receptor's source is a female donor with Graves disease. Sequencing was performed on peripheral blood mononuclear cells (PBMCs), taken when the disease was refractory, from a patient treated with antithyroid drugs. The chain links TRBV7-2 to TRBJ2-3; D is unclear. The CDR3 loop reads CASSLGPGWSSTDTQYF. The CDR3 DNA reads TGTGCCAGCAGCCTAGGCCCTGGGTGGTCTAGCACAGATACGCAGTATTTT. The whole variable domain, remainder taken from reference TRBV7-2 and TRBJ2-3, is GAGVSQSPSNKVTEKGKDVELRCDPISGHTALYWYRQSLGQGLEFLIYFQGNSAPDKSGLPSDRFSAERTGGSVSTLTIQRTQQEDSAVYLCASSLGPGWSSTDTQYFGPGTRLTVL.